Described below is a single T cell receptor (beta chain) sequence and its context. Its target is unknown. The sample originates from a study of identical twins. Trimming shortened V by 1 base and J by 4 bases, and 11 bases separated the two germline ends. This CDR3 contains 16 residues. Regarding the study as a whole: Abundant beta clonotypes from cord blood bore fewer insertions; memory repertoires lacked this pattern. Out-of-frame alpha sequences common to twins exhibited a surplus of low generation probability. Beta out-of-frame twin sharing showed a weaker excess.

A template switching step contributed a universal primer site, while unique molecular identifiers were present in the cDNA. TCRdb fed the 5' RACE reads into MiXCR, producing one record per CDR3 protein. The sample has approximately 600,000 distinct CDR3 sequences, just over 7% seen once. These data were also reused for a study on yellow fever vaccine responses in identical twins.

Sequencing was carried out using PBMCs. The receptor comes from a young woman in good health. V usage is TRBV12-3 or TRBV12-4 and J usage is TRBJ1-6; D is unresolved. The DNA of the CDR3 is TGTGCCAGCAGTTTAGAGGTCCGAGGGTATAATTCACCCCTCCACTTT. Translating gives CASSLEVRGYNSPLHF.